The source of this T cell receptor (beta chain) is a study of T-cell reconstitution after alpha-beta-depleted transplantation in children. A note on this clonotype: The antigen is not known.

Unique molecular identifiers tagged the TCRbeta library. Via MiXCR, TCRdb re-called the PCR reads, giving one row per CDR3 protein. In the table there are 250,000 to 400,000 distinct CDR3 sequences, around 25% of which are singletons. Findings and limits, study-wide: Some patients' high day-60 TCRbeta diversity was traced to surviving recipient T cells and thymic progenitors. Newly made T cells mostly supplied T-cell counts and diversity one year after transplant. It was reported that alpha-beta T cells came from several hundred expanded graft clones (about two months after transplant).

The germline CDR1 and CDR2 sequences are DFQATT and SNEGSKA (reference sequence). Trimming pared 2 bases from V and 6 bases from J, leaving 7 bases between. This CDR3 is built from 11 residues. This specimen was PBMCs, mostly from graft donor cells, taken 180 days after TCRalphabeta/CD19-depleted stem cell transplant. V is TRBV20-1 and J is TRBJ1-2; D gene uncertain. The clonotype was recovered from a male patient between 5 and 17 years old who had a stem cell transplant for acute lymphoblastic leukemia, so the T cells may come from the graft donor. The CDR3 loop reads CSARSGNGYTF. In DNA, the CDR3 is TGCAGTGCTAGAAGCGGGAATGGCTACACCTTC.